This is a list of T cell receptor beta chains from one sample in a study of vaccination effects on CD4 cells after COVID-19. Data came from immunoSEQ multiplex PCR; TCRdb stores just in-frame clones and leaves some out. The sample consists of more than 35,000 clones, approximately 80% of them appearing once. No antigens are known for them. Here the sequenced sample was CD4+ T cells from PBMCs cultured with HCoV-NL63 spike peptides, taken after COVID-19 vaccination. These receptors came from a human donor who received a COVID-19 vaccine. Some clones in this sample may be carry-over from other donors' samples. CDR3s include the opening cysteine and the closing phenylalanine or tryptophan. The D gene is left open where the match is weak. Clone size is stated in some rows and not others, as once, few, many or a class when expanded.

V,size,D,J,CDR3,DNA
TRBV18,.,TRBD1,TRBJ2-1,CASSLDRANEQFF,TGTGCCAGCTCACTAGACAGGGCCAATGAGCAGTTCTTC
TRBV6-4,.,TRBD1,TRBJ2-1,CASSKTGAGEQFF,TGTGCCAGCAGTAAAACAGGGGCTGGTGAGCAGTTCTTC
TRBV6-2/TRBV6-3,once,.,TRBJ1-2,CASSYSKSHLEYGYTF,TGTGCCAGCAGTTACTCGAAATCTCACCTGGAATATGGCTACACCTTC
TRBV29-1,.,TRBD1,TRBJ1-2,CSVRTGGDGYTF,TGCAGCGTTCGGACAGGGGGAGATGGCTACACCTTC
TRBV9,few,.,TRBJ2-1,CASSVRGSYNEQFF,TGTGCCAGCAGCGTTAGGGGGTCCTACAATGAGCAGTTCTTC
TRBV5-1,.,.,TRBJ2-5,CASGLGSDGYFGNQETQYF,TGCGCCAGCGGGTTAGGCAGCGATGGTTACTTTGGGAACCAAGAGACCCAGTACTTC
TRBV11-2,.,.,TRBJ1-5,CASSLAGFNQPQHF,TGTGCCAGCAGCTTAGCCGGGTTCAATCAGCCCCAGCATTTT
TRBV5-8,.,.,TRBJ2-3,CASPAGWGGGTTDTQYF,TGTGCCAGCCCAGCCGGGTGGGGAGGGGGGACCACAGATACGCAGTATTTT
TRBV5-1,once,TRBD1,TRBJ1-2,CASSGGTGENYGYTF,TGCGCCAGCAGCGGGGGGACAGGCGAGAACTATGGCTACACCTTC
TRBV5-1,.,TRBD1,TRBJ1-2,CASSLGPTRQGLDYGYTF,TGCGCCAGCAGCTTGGGACCCACAAGACAGGGGTTGGACTATGGCTACACCTTC
TRBV5-1,.,.,TRBJ1-1,CASRRRNQGSHTEAFF,TGCGCCAGCAGACGCCGTAATCAGGGGAGCCACACTGAAGCTTTCTTT
TRBV9,.,TRBD1,TRBJ1-4,CASSATGGFEKLFF,TGTGCCAGCAGCGCCACAGGGGGATTTGAAAAACTGTTTTTT
TRBV5-1,.,TRBD1,TRBJ2-5,CASSRQGAQETQYF,TGCGCCAGCAGTCGCCAGGGGGCTCAAGAGACCCAGTACTTC
TRBV14,.,.,TRBJ1-1,CASSLRGLTEAFF,TGTGCCAGCAGCCTGCGCGGGCTCACTGAAGCTTTCTTT
TRBV24-1,.,TRBD1,TRBJ1-2,CATSDLHLIQGEDDYGYTF,TGTGCCACCAGTGATTTGCACCTTATTCAGGGGGAAGATGACTATGGCTACACCTTC
TRBV24-1,.,.,TRBJ2-3,CATSDSSYPTDTQYF,TGTGCCACCAGTGATTCGTCGTACCCCACAGATACGCAGTATTTT
TRBV19,few,.,TRBJ1-5,CASSISGLGQPQHF,TGTGCCAGTAGTATCTCAGGGTTGGGTCAGCCCCAGCATTTT
TRBV11-1,.,.,TRBJ2-6,CASSNRAGANVLTF,TGTGCCAGCAGCAACAGGGCTGGGGCCAACGTCCTGACTTTC
TRBV6-1,.,.,TRBJ1-4,CASSEYEKLFF,TGTGCCAGCAGTGAATATGAAAAACTGTTTTTT
TRBV18,.,.,TRBJ1-6,CASSPPAAAGQSPLHF,TGTGCCAGCTCACCCCCGGCGGCGGCAGGGCAGTCACCCCTCCACTTT
TRBV7-7,.,.,TRBJ1-5,CASSLDSNQPQHF,TGTGCCAGCAGCTTAGATTCGAATCAGCCCCAGCATTTT
TRBV3-1/TRBV3-2,few,.,TRBJ1-5,CASSQDRNQPQHF,TGTGCCAGCTCCCAGGACAGAAATCAGCCCCAGCATTTT
TRBV4-1,.,TRBD2,TRBJ2-3,CATSLAREDTQYF,TGCGCCACCTCACTAGCGCGAGAGGATACGCAGTATTTT
TRBV5-1,.,.,TRBJ2-3,CASSLWQTDTQYF,TGCGCCAGCAGCTTGTGGCAAACAGATACGCAGTATTTT
TRBV29-1,.,TRBD1,TRBJ1-5,CSVRETGSNQPQHF,TGCAGCGTGCGCGAGACAGGGAGCAATCAGCCCCAGCATTTT
TRBV7-3,.,TRBD1,TRBJ2-3,CASSSLTGTDTQYF,TGTGCCAGCAGCTCTTTGACAGGGACAGATACGCAGTATTTT